Listed here are 25 T cell receptor beta chains from one sample, sequenced in a study of PD-L1 blockade in urothelial cancer (dated by TCRdb to 2016 to 2017). Library preparation used the immunoSEQ multiplex PCR assay. Imported from immuneACCESS, the table was reduced by TCRdb to in-frame sequences with V and J called. These copies leave out some clones; in studies compared against another copy, an unresolved V gene accounts for under half, and the cause of the remainder is not known. The sample table holds 35,000 to 55,000 clones, of which 80% to 90% were seen once. The biggest ten clones account for roughly 16% of the sample. According to the study, the label for this sample's time point signals: peripheral blood 6 weeks after treatment start. The sequences come from PBMCs, collected around atezolizumab (anti-PD-L1) treatment. Source of these receptors: a man in his sixties with urothelial cancer.

The chain links TRBV7-9 to TRBJ2-3; D gene ambiguous. Germline loops: CDR1 SEHNR, CDR2 FQNEAQ (reference sequence). The V gene lost 2 bases and the J gene lost 2 bases, with 11 bases spanning the gap. The CDR3 is made up of 15 amino acids. The CDR3: CASSLIPQLTDTQYF. CDR3 coding DNA: TGTGCCAGCAGCTTAATCCCACAGCTCACAGATACGCAGTATTTT. Filled out from reference TRBV7-9 and TRBJ2-3, the complete variable domain reads DTGVSQNPRHKITKRGQNVTFRCDPISEHNRLYWYRQTLGQGPEFLTYFQNEAQLEKSRLLSDRFSAERPKGSFSTLEIQRTEQGDSAMYLCASSLIPQLTDTQYFGPGTRLTVL.

This clone was seen more than once but under ten times. The V gene is TRBV7-8, the J gene TRBJ2-5; 7 bases agree with TRBD2. The CDR3 length is 14 residues. Germline V CDR1 and CDR2: SGHVS, FQNEAQ. V gave up 5 bases and J gave up 7 bases; unmatched junction bases: 10. This CDR3 reads CASSREANQGTQYF. The CDR3 region has the DNA TGTGCCAGCAGCCGGGAGGCTAACCAGGGGACCCAGTACTTC.

CDR3 nucleotides: TGTGCCAGCAGCTTGTCCGGGGTCGATACGCAGTATTTT. Translated: CASSLSGVDTQYF. The chain uses TRBV5-4 and TRBJ2-3; TRBD2 might be the D (5 bases). Trimming took 1 base from V and 6 from J, leaving 9 bases between them. CDR3 size: 13 residues. The germline V gene has CDR1 SGHNT and CDR2 YYREEE (reference sequence). Full variable domain (remainder filled in from reference TRBV5-4 and TRBJ2-3): ETGVTQSPTHLIKTRGQQVTLRCSSQSGHNTVSWYQQALGQGPQFIFQYYREEENGRGNFPPRFSGLQFPNYSSELNVNALELDDSALYLCASSLSGVDTQYFGPGTRLTVL.

This chain joins TRBV30 and TRBJ1-1, with a weak D call TRBD1 (6 bases). The CDR3 spans 13 residues. The germline CDR1 and CDR2 sequences are GTSNPN and SVGIG (reference sequence). The V and J ends lost 2 bases and 5 bases respectively, with 12 bases between them. The CDR3 region is CAWSPQGLTEAFF. CDR3 sequence (DNA): TGTGCCTGGAGTCCACAGGGATTGACTGAAGCTTTCTTT.

The gene calls are TRBV5-4 and TRBJ2-2; D is uncertain. Trimming cost V 1 base and J 5 bases, with 6 bases left between them. CDR3 length: 13 residues. The germline CDR1 and CDR2 sequences are SGHNT and YYREEE (reference sequence). The DNA for the CDR3 is TGTGCCAGCAGCTTGTCTCTGACCGGGGAGCTGTTTTTT. Its translation: CASSLSLTGELFF.

The V gene is TRBV23-1, the J gene TRBJ2-3; D perhaps matches TRBD1 (6 bases). TRBV23-1 is given ORF status, its function remaining uncertain. V dropped 8 bases and J dropped 3 bases, with 24 bases sitting between them. The CDR3 extends over 17 amino acids. The DNA of the CDR3 is TGCGCCAGCGTTCAACGCTTGGGGGCAGGGGCAACAGATACGCAGTATTTT. This gives the protein CASVQRLGAGATDTQYF.

The count of this clone is one. V is TRBV28 and J is TRBJ1-6; 10 bases agree with TRBD1. Germline V gene lookup returns CDR1 MDHEN and CDR2 SYDVKM. The CDR3 length is 15 residues. V was pared by 4 bases and J by 8 bases, with 5 bases of the junction left unmatched. The CDR3 DNA reads as TGTGCCAGCAGTTCCGCCGGGACAGGGGATTCACCCCTCCACTTT. This encodes CASSSAGTGDSPLHF.

This sequence joins TRBV5-4 and TRBJ2-7; possible D gene TRBD2, 5 bases. CDR3 length: 13 residues. Germline CDR1 is SGHNT and CDR2 is YYREEE (reference sequence). Trimming shortened V by 6 bases and J by 5 bases, and 15 bases separated the two germline ends. The CDR3 loop reads CASNTRAGDEQYF. The DNA for the CDR3 is TGTGCCAGCAACACCCGGGCGGGCGACGAGCAGTACTTC.

The V gene is TRBV28, the J gene TRBJ1-2; TRBD1 matches at 7 bases. This CDR3 comprises 14 residues. Germline values: CDR1 MDHEN, CDR2 SYDVKM. Trimming at V came to 5 bases and at J to 5 bases, leaving 8 bases not matched to a gene. The DNA for the CDR3 is TGTGCCAGCAGTATCCTCGGGACAGCGTATGGCTACACCTTC. It codes for CASSILGTAYGYTF.

The V call is TRBV5-1, the J call TRBJ2-5, with 12 positions matching TRBD2. This CDR3 has 15 amino acids. Trimming removed 1 base from V and 4 bases from J; junction bases left unmatched: 2. The germline V gene has CDR1 SGHRS and CDR2 YFSETQ. DNA of the CDR3: TGCGCCAGCAGCTTGTCTAGCGGGGGGGCAGAGACCCAGTACTTC. This encodes CASSLSSGGAETQYF.

The J gene is TRBJ2-5, the V gene TRBV11-2; TRBD2 matches at 9 bases. With V trimmed by 5 bases and J by 1 base, 11 bases remained unmatched. Germline CDR1 reads SGHAT; CDR2 reads FQNNGV. This CDR3 has 17 residues. CDR3 sequence (DNA): TGTGCCAGCAGCGCGAGGGGGACTAGCTTCCTCCAAGAGACCCAGTACTTC. This translates into CASSARGTSFLQETQYF.

This clone was seen a handful of times. The J gene is TRBJ2-3, the V gene TRBV2, with a tentative D call TRBD2 (6 bases). Germline-derived CDR1 and CDR2 are SNHLY and FYNNEI. The CDR3 consists of 13 residues. Trimming removed 8 bases from V and 1 base from J, with 10 bases in between. In DNA form, the CDR3 reads TGTGCCAGCCAGAGGGAGGGCACAGATACGCAGTATTTT. It translates to CASQREGTDTQYF.

The V gene is TRBV7-9, the J gene TRBJ1-5; D is uncertain. CDR1 and CDR2 from the germline V gene are SEHNR and FQNEAQ (reference sequence). This CDR3 has 15 residues. The V end lost 6 bases, the J end lost 6 bases, and 18 bases lay between the germline ends. The CDR3 DNA reads as TGTGCCAGCAGTTCCTCAACCCAAACGGGTCAGCCCCAGCATTTT. This sequence encodes CASSSSTQTGQPQHF.

The rearrangement joins TRBV30 to TRBJ1-6; a weak D match, TRBD1 (6 bases). Germline V gene sequence: CDR1 GTSNPN, CDR2 SVGIG (reference sequence). The CDR3 is 12 residues long. V was clipped by 5 bases and J by 7 bases, with 9 bases between them. The CDR3 DNA is TGTGCCTGGGACAGGAGAAATTCACCCCTCCACTTT. Translated: CAWDRRNSPLHF. Variable domain in full (rest from reference TRBV30 and TRBJ1-6): SQTIHQWPATLVQPVGSPLSLECTVEGTSNPNLYWYRQAAGRGLQLLFYSVGIGQISSEVPQNLSASRPQDRQFILSSKKLLLSDSGFYLCAWDRRNSPLHFGNGTRLTVT.

This chain joins TRBV6-1 and TRBJ1-5, with D perhaps matching TRBD1 (5 bases). Germline CDR1 reads MNHNS; CDR2 reads SASEGT. V lost 5 bases to trimming and J lost 6 bases, with 11 bases between them. This CDR3 has 13 amino acids. Here the CDR3 DNA reads TGTGCCAGCAGTTCAGGGTGGGGTCAGCCCCAGCATTTT. As protein: CASSSGWGQPQHF.

About this clone: One end of the junction is discordant with germline, which a read error may explain. The chain has TRBV6-1 and TRBJ1-4; D is possibly TRBD1 (6 bases). Germline V gene lookup returns CDR1 MNHNS and CDR2 SASEGT. The CDR3 length is 14 residues. This CDR3 reads CASSGGGTNEKLFF. The CDR3 DNA sequence: TGTGCCAGTAGTGGGGGGGGCACTAATGAAAAACTGTTTTTT.

DNA for the CDR3: TGTGCCAGCATAACAGCCTGGAACACTGAAGCTTTCTTT. It codes for CASITAWNTEAFF. The rearrangement joins TRBV2 to TRBJ1-1, with D uncertain. V was clipped by 7 bases and J by 1 base, with 10 bases between them. The CDR3 is made up of 13 amino acids. CDR1 SNHLY and CDR2 FYNNEI come from the germline V gene.

This sequence joins TRBV5-8 and TRBJ1-2; D unclear. V lost 0 bases, J lost 8 bases, and 8 bases lay in between. The CDR3 is 12 residues long. Looked up from germline, CDR1 is SGHTS and CDR2 is YDEGEE. Written as DNA, the CDR3 is TGTGCCAGCAGCTTGGTCCCTGAGGGCTACACCTTC. This translates into CASSLVPEGYTF.

V and J are TRBV18 and TRBJ2-3; 10 bases align to TRBD2. From germline, CDR1 is KGHSH and CDR2 LQKENI. The junction had 13 bases not matched to a gene; V was cut back by 1 base and J by 6 bases. The CDR3 extends over 18 amino acids. The CDR3, as DNA: TGTGCCAGCTCACCACGCGCGTTCAGCGGGGGGGACGGCGATACGCAGTATTTT. It specifies CASSPRAFSGGDGDTQYF.

This sequence joins TRBV5-1 and TRBJ2-5; D perhaps matches TRBD2 (5 bases). The CDR3 spans 15 residues. Trimming took 0 bases from V and 7 from J, leaving 16 bases between them. The germline CDR1 and CDR2 sequences are SGHRS and YFSETQ. This CDR3 reads CASSLVRSLEGTQYF. The CDR3 nucleotides read TGCGCCAGCAGCTTGGTCAGATCGCTAGAGGGGACCCAGTACTTC.

This chain joins TRBV7-2 and TRBJ2-1, with TRBD2 as a possible D gene (5 bases). Germline loops: CDR1 SGHTA, CDR2 FQGNSA. The CDR3 is made up of 16 amino acids. Trimming pared 3 bases from V and 8 bases from J, leaving 20 bases between. This CDR3 is CASSFGEGGTVYEQFF. CDR3 bases: TGTGCCAGCAGCTTCGGTGAGGGCGGAACCGTCTATGAGCAGTTCTTC.

The chain uses TRBV6-5 and TRBJ1-6; no reliable D call. The CDR3 spans 15 residues. Germline V gene lookup returns CDR1 MNHEY and CDR2 SVGAGI. V lost 6 bases, J lost 5 bases, and 14 bases lay in between. The chain's CDR3 is CASSPPGEDNSPLHF. The CDR3 nucleotides read TGTGCCAGCAGCCCCCCGGGAGAGGATAATTCACCCCTCCACTTT.

The rearrangement joins TRBV2 to TRBJ2-7; TRBD1 agrees at 10 bases. With 4 bases clipped from V and 6 bases from J, the junction kept 9 bases outside the gene matches. CDR1 and CDR2 from the germline V gene are SNHLY and FYNNEI. CDR3 size: 15 residues. The CDR3 bases are TGTGCCAGCAGTGTAGGGGACAGGGGCATTAGCGAGCAGTACTTC. It encodes CASSVGDRGISEQYF. The variable domain in full, with the rest retrieved from reference TRBV2 and TRBJ2-7, is EPEVTQTPSHQVTQMGQEVILRCVPISNHLYFYWYRQILGQKVEFLVSFYNNEISEKSEIFDDQFSVERPDGSNFTLKIRSTKLEDSAMYFCASSVGDRGISEQYFGPGTRLTVT.

The rearrangement uses TRBV9 and TRBJ2-3, with a tentative D call TRBD1 (5 bases). The CDR3 spans 16 residues. The V gene's germline CDR1 is SGDLS and CDR2 YYNGEE. V was clipped by 0 bases and J by 0 bases, with 11 bases between them. The CDR3 DNA reads as TGTGCCAGCAGCGTAGACGAAGGGGTAAGCACAGATACGCAGTATTTT. Translating gives CASSVDEGVSTDTQYF.

The chain has TRBV6-1 and TRBJ1-2, with no clear D. Germline CDR1 MNHNS, CDR2 SASEGT. Trimming pared 3 bases from V and 4 bases from J, leaving 18 bases between. This CDR3 has 16 amino acids. CDR3 nucleotide sequence: TGTGCCAGCAGTGACCTCAAGGCCTCTAGAGTCTATGGCTACACCTTC. Protein: CASSDLKASRVYGYTF.